The source of this T cell receptor beta chain is a study of shared T cell receptors in the human thymus (dated by TCRdb to the early 2020s). About the study as a whole: The study examined how self-reactive, shared T-cell receptor alpha chains are generated in the human thymus.

To note about this clone: Its antigen remains unidentified. Base qualities are missing; no much larger clone stands one base away.

The germline V gene (reference sequence) specifies SEHNR as CDR1 and FQNEAQ as CDR2. Here V drops 5 bases and J drops 6 bases, and the junction holds 24 bases not matched to any gene. From cysteine to phenylalanine, the CDR3 is 19 amino acids long. Of the read, only the CDR3 DNA is kept; its 57 bases are in frame from base 1. Receptor amplification or capture employed the immunoSEQ multiplex PCR assay. The table was pulled from immuneACCESS by TCRdb, which kept in-frame rearrangements only. Such tables lose some clones; where checked, under half of the loss comes from unresolved V genes, and the rest has no known cause. In all, the sample holds about 540,000 clones, and around 78% of those were seen once. The ten largest clonotypes hold around 0.013% of the sample. The same sample was also used in a study of human thymus T cells. From that second study: Immunologically healthy infants undergoing open corrective cardiac surgery for congenital heart defects in Finland were used as donors. Thymus tissue was collected as surgical resects that were removed during corrective cardiac surgery. Biased V and J gene segment usage appeared to be present in both thymic and peripheral blood repertoires. The related research reported highly overlapping thymic TCR repertoires among unrelated individuals. The study described the TCR alpha and beta repertoires in under 10 infant thymus samples and a few matching peripheral blood samples. Donor ages ranged from about 7 to 244 days, and the cohort comprised over 5 male and two female infants. Thymocytes were mechanically released from the tissue and were stored as pellets of about 9.5-33 million cells at -70 degrees C. A QIAsymphony instrument was used to extract genomic DNA from frozen cell pellets. The immunoSEQ multiplex PCR assay was used to amplify the TCRB and TCRAD loci from a standardized quantity of quality-controlled genomic DNA. Amplicons spanned the V(D)J region at a length sufficient to cover the CDR3 and identify V and J genes. Through the commercial immunoSEQ service, the amplicons were sequenced on an Illumina platform. Primer bias and sequencing errors were corrected as previously described, and TCRAD and TCRB were defined on the basis of the IMGT database. Analysis of the repertoires was done with immunoSEQ Analyzer 3.0 and VDJTools and included basic statistics, V/J segment usage, diversity estimates, rarefaction and pairwise overlap. Diversity was estimated with Chao1, ChaoE, Efron-Thisted, Shannon and inverse Simpson indices, and also on datasets down-sampled to the smallest sample. For repertoire overlap, CDR3 nucleotide sequence, V gene and J gene had to match strictly, and clustering was done by Jaccard-based multidimensional scaling. On average, thymus samples gave 800,000 or so unique TCRB clonotypes, whereas blood samples gave roughly 80,000.

Material: thymocytes. The clonotype originates from a boy in the first two years of life with a congenital heart defect. Donor details come from another sample of the same person, matched by shared clones. This receptor chain uses TRBV7-9 and TRBJ2-7, with TRBD2 identical over 8 junction bases. For the CDR3, the sequence is CASSPRGAGGIKITSEQYF. The nucleotide sequence reads TGTGCCAGCAGCCCCCGGGGGGCGGGAGGAATAAAGATCACGTCCGAGCAGTACTTC. Full variable domain (CDR3 extended with the reference TRBV7-9 and TRBJ2-7 proteins): DTGVSQNPRHKITKRGQNVTFRCDPISEHNRLYWYRQTLGQGPEFLTYFQNEAQLEKSRLLSDRFSAERPKGSFSTLEIQRTEQGDSAMYLCASSPRGAGGIKITSEQYFGPGTRLTVT.